This TCR beta chain was captured by sequencing in a study of blood T cell repertoires in COVID-19 (dated by TCRdb to the early 2020s). For context, the study as a whole: Collaborator samples came from the United States, Italy and Spain and covered acute and convalescent phases of COVID-19. Where available, HLA class I and class II types were obtained from metadata supplied by the sample provider rather than from assay-based typing. Nearly every sample came with metadata listing a de-identified subject ID, COVID-19 status, age in years and sex. Samples came from the ongoing ImmuneRACE study (first 160 participants) plus 1,254 subjects from 6 global collaborators. The repertoires were released in a freely available public database meant as a resource for research on the immune response to SARS-CoV-2. Subjects who had been exposed to COVID-19, were actively infected with it, or had recovered from it provided the deeply sampled blood TCRbeta repertoires that made up the dataset. The prospective study material was composed of cDNA or gDNA derived from T cells, B-cell-depleted T cells, or PBMCs.

Whole blood was collected in K2EDTA tubes by collaborating institutions according to the institutions' own protocols. For TCRbeta analysis, collaborator samples were shipped as frozen whole blood, as isolated PBMCs, or as DNA extracted from either sample type. TCRbeta CDR3 regions were amplified from genomic DNA using the immunoSEQ Assay, a bias-controlled multiplex PCR. The study's processing was this. The number of nucleated cells in each sample was estimated by amplification of reference gene primers within the assay. To quantify the absolute abundance of each unique TCRbeta CDR3 rearrangement, sequence reads were collapsed and filtered. Productive Simpson clonality was computed per sample as the square root of Simpson's diversity index over productive rearrangements. TCRdb obtained this table from immuneACCESS and retained in-frame rearrangements with V and J assigned. These tables miss some clones; where compared with another copy, unresolved V genes account for less than half of the shortfall, and the remainder is unexplained. V and J calls and clone size are given by that table; D and trimming were obtained from the DNA. For this sample the table gives about 250,000 clones, of which roughly 80% were detected only once. The ten largest clones take up 8.9% of the sample.

For this chain, trimming is 6 bases at the V end and 3 bases at the J end, and the number of junction bases without a gene match is 21. CDR1 is given as WSHSY and CDR2 as SAAADI, both from the germline V gene. The CDR3 spans 19 residues, from the cysteine through the phenylalanine. Of the read, only the CDR3 DNA is kept; its 57 bases are in frame from base 1. Study-wide conclusions, independent of this receptor: How much clinical and demographic metadata was included differed by source and by participant, and the metadata was provided uncurated.

Comments on this clone: Its cognate antigen has yet to be identified. The record has no base qualities; no much larger clone is one base away.

The material sequenced was peripheral blood. This sequence originates from a man older than 75 with acute or convalescent COVID-19. The sequence joins TRBV10-2 to TRBJ2-7; TRBD2 fits 9 bases in the junction. The nucleotide sequence reads TGCGCCAGCAGGCGAGTATTCGGCGGGGGGGAACAACCCAACTACGAGCAGTACTTC. It encodes CASRRVFGGGEQPNYEQYF.